These 7 T cell receptor beta chains originate from one sample sequenced in a study of technical replicates of blood from a few donors (dated by TCRdb to 2016 to 2017). The library was generated by the immunoSEQ multiplex PCR assay. The source is immuneACCESS, and TCRdb retained only in-frame sequences with V and J called. Part of the clones is not carried over; for the studies checked, unresolved V genes explain less than half of this, and the remainder is unexplained. This sample gives 60,000 to 70,000 clones in total; about 98% of them show up just once. Over 0.15% of the sample belongs to the ten largest clones. The specimen sequenced was T cells isolated from PBMCs. The receptors shown here come from a human donor in good health.

The chain links TRBV7-8 to TRBJ2-1; perhaps TRBD2 as D (6 bases). Germline V lookup: CDR1 SGHVS, CDR2 FQNEAQ. CDR3 size: 16 residues. V dropped 0 bases and J dropped 6 bases, with 15 bases sitting between them. In DNA, the CDR3 is TGTGCCAGCAGCTTAGCGCTGTTAGCGGTTGGCAATGAGCAGTTCTTC. As protein: CASSLALLAVGNEQFF.

V is TRBV30 and J is TRBJ2-3; 7 bases align to TRBD2. The CDR3 contains 14 residues. The V gene end was trimmed by 5 bases and the J gene end by 8 bases; junction bases not matched to a gene: 13. Germline CDR1 is GTSNPN and CDR2 is SVGIG (reference sequence). CDR3 sequence: CAWAGTTRLGTQYF. The CDR3 DNA sequence: TGTGCCTGGGCCGGGACTACCCGTCTGGGTACGCAGTATTTT.

CDR3 amino acids: CASSRIKTGWGYNEQFF. CDR3 DNA sequence: TGTGCCAGCAGCCGAATCAAGACAGGGTGGGGCTACAATGAGCAGTTCTTC. The J gene is TRBJ2-1, the V gene TRBV14; 7 bases line up with TRBD1. Germline loops: CDR1 SGHDN, CDR2 FVKESK. This CDR3 contains 17 residues. Trimming at V came to 4 bases and at J to 3 bases, leaving 12 bases not matched to a gene.

The J gene is TRBJ1-1, the V gene TRBV28, with 10 nucleotides matching TRBD1. The CDR3 extends over 14 amino acids. The V gene's germline CDR1 is MDHEN and CDR2 SYDVKM. V was pared by 4 bases and J by 3 bases, with 2 bases of the junction left unmatched. CDR3 amino acids: CASSWTGGDTEAFF. The CDR3 nucleotides read TGTGCCAGCAGTTGGACAGGGGGGGACACTGAAGCTTTCTTT.

The chain couples TRBV5-1 to TRBJ2-2; weak D call: TRBD2 (5 bases). This CDR3 has 15 residues. V dropped 2 bases and J dropped 6 bases, with 14 bases sitting between them. CDR1 is SGHRS, CDR2 YFSETQ, per germline. The CDR3 sequence is CASSFGGSGSGELFF. The DNA for the CDR3 is TGCGCCAGCAGCTTTGGCGGTTCGGGATCCGGGGAGCTGTTTTTT.

The chain uses TRBV30 and TRBJ1-6, with D unclear. This CDR3 is 15 amino acids long. With 3 bases removed from V and 6 bases from J, the gap between germline ends came to 15 bases. CDR1 is GTSNPN and CDR2 is SVGIG in the germline V gene (reference sequence). DNA for the CDR3: TGTGCCTGGAGGAGCCGGACTCCACGTAATTCACCCCTCCACTTT. Amino acids: CAWRSRTPRNSPLHF. Supplemented by reference TRBV30 and TRBJ1-6, the full variable domain reads SQTIHQWPATLVQPVGSPLSLECTVEGTSNPNLYWYRQAAGRGLQLLFYSVGIGQISSEVPQNLSASRPQDRQFILSSKKLLLSDSGFYLCAWRSRTPRNSPLHFGNGTRLTVT.

The rearrangement links TRBV12-5 to TRBJ1-1; a possible D gene is TRBD1 (5 bases). The CDR3 consists of 12 residues. Germline lookup yields CDR1 LGHNT and CDR2 FRNRAP. The V and J ends lost 4 bases and 4 bases respectively, with 7 bases between them. DNA of the CDR3: TGTGCTAGTGGTTGGAGGGGCACTGAAGCTTTCTTT. This codes for CASGWRGTEAFF.